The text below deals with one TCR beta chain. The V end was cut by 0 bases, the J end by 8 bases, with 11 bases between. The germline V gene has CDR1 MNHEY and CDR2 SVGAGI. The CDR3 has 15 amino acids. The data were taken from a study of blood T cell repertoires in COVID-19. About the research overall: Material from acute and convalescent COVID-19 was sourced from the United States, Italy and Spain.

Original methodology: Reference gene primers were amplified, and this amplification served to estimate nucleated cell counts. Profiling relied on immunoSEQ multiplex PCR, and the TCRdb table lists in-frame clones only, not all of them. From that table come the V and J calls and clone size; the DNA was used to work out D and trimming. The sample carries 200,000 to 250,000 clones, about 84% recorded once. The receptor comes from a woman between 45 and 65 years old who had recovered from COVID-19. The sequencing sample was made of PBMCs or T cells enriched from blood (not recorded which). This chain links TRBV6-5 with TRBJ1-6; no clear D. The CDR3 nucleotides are TGTGCCAGCAGTTACTCTCCCTTAGAGGATTCACCCCTCCACTTT. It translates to CASSYSPLEDSPLHF.